This T cell receptor (beta chain) was captured by sequencing in a study of T-cell memory formation after mild COVID-19. Study-wide results and limits: Later expanders leaned CD4+, whereas clones that contracted between day 15 and 85 were balanced CD4/CD8. Among contracting clones, CD4+ were mainly CM/EM and CD8+ enriched in EMRA.

5'RACE primed at constant segments yielded TCR alpha and TCR beta cDNA libraries bearing sample barcodes and UMIs. TCRdb reanalysed the 5' RACE reads using MiXCR and keeps one entry per CDR3 protein. The sample has some 350,000 distinct CDR3 sequences, around a sixth seen once. This clonotype appeared a few times. Its matching antigen is unknown. The V and J ends lost 0 bases and 4 bases, in that order; junction bases with no gene match: 6. This CDR3 is 16 amino acids long. In germline, CDR1 is MGHRA, CDR2 YSYEKL. The V and J genes are TRBV4-1 and TRBJ1-5; 7 bases map to TRBD1. The TCR sequence derives from a man in his late teens or twenties who had mild COVID-19 (a few samples of this study predate the infection). Cell type and time point are not known. The sequencing sample was made of PBMCs or a T cell subset sorted from them (not recorded which). CDR3: CASSQEGQRRNQPQHF. The CDR3 nucleotides read TGCGCCAGCAGCCAAGAGGGACAGCGGAGAAATCAGCCCCAGCATTTT.